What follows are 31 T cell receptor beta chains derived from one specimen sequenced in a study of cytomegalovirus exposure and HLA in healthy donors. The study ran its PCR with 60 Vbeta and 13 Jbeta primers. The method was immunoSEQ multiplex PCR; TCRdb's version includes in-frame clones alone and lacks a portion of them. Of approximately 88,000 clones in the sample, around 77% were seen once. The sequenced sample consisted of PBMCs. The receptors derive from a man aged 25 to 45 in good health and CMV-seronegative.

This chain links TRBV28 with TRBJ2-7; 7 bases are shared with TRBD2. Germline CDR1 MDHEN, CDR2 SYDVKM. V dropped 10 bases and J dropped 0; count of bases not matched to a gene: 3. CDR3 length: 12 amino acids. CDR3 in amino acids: CATGGSSYEQYF. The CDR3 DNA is TGTGCCACCGGCGGGAGCTCCTACGAGCAGTACTTC.

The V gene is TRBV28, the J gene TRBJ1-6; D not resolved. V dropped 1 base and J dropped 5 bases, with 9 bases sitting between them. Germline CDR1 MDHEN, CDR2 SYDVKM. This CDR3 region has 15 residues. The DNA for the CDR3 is TGTGCCAGCAGTTTATTACGGCGGGATAATTCACCCCTCCACTTT. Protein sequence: CASSLLRRDNSPLHF.

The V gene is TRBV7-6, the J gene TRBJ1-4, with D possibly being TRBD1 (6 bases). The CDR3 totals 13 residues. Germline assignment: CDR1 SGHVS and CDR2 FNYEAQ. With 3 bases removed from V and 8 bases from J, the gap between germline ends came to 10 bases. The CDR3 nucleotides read TGTGCCAGCAGCTTGGGACAACGGGAAAAACTGTTTTTT. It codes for CASSLGQREKLFF.

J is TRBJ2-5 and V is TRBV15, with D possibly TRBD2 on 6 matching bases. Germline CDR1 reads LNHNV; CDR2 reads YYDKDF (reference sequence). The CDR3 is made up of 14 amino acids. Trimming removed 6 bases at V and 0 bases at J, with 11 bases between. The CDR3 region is CATRSGPYQETQYF. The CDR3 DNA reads TGTGCCACCAGAAGCGGGCCGTACCAAGAGACCCAGTACTTC. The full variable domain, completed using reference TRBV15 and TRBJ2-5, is DAMVIQNPRYQVTQFGKPVTLSCSQTLNHNVMYWYQQKSSQAPKLLFHYYDKDFNNEADTPDNFQSRRPNTSFCFLDIRSPGLGDTAMYLCATRSGPYQETQYFGPGTRLLVL.

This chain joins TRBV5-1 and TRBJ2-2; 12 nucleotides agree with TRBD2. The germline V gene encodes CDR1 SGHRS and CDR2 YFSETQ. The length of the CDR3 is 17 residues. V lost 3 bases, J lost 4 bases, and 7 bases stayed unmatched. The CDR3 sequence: CASSSYGLAGSTGELFF. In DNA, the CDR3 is TGCGCCAGCAGCTCGTACGGACTAGCGGGAAGCACCGGGGAGCTGTTTTTT.

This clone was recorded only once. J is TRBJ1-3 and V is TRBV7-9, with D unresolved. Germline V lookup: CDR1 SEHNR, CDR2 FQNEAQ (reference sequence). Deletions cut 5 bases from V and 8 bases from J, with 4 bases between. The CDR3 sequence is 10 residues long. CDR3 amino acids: CASSPDTIYF. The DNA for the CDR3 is TGTGCCAGCAGCCCAGACACCATATATTTT.

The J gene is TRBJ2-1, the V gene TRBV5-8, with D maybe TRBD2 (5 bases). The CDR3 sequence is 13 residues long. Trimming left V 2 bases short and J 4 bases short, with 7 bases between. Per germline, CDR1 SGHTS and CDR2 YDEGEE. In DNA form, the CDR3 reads TGTGCCAGCAGCTTTGGCGGGTACAATGAGCAGTTCTTC. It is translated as CASSFGGYNEQFF.

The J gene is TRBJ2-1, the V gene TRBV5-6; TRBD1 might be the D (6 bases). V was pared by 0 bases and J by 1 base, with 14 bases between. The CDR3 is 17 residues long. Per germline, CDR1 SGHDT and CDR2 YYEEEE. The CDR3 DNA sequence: TGTGCCAGCAGCTTGGCCTACAGGGATCCTTCCTACAATGAGCAGTTCTTC. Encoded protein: CASSLAYRDPSYNEQFF.

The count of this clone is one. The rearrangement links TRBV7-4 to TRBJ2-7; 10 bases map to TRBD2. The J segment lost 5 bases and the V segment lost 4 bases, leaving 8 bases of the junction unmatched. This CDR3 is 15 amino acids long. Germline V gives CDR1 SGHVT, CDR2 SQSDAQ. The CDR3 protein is CASSSVAGGVDEQYF. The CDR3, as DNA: TGTGCCAGCAGCTCCGTAGCGGGAGGCGTGGACGAGCAGTACTTC.

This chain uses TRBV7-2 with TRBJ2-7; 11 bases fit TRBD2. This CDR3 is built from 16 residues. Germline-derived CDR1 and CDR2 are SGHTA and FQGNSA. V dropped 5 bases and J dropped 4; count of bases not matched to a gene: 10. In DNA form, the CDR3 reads TGTGCCAGCAGCCCCGTGGGGCCTAGCGGGAGGTACGAGCAGTACTTC. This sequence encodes CASSPVGPSGRYEQYF.

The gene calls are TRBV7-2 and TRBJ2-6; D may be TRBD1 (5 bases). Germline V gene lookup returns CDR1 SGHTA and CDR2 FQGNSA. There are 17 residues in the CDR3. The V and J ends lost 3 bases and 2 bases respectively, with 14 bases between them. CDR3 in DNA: TGTGCCAGCAGCTTGCAGGGCCTCTTAACTGGGGCCAACGTCCTGACTTTC. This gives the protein CASSLQGLLTGANVLTF. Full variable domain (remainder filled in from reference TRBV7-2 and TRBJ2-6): GAGVSQSPSNKVTEKGKDVELRCDPISGHTALYWYRQSLGQGLEFLIYFQGNSAPDKSGLPSDRFSAERTGGSVSTLTIQRTQQEDSAVYLCASSLQGLLTGANVLTFGAGSRLTVL.

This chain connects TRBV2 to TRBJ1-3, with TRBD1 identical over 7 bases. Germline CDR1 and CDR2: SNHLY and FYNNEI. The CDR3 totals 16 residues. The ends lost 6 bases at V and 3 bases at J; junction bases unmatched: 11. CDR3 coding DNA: TGTGCCAGCAGCAACCCCTTAGACAGGGATGGAAACACCATATATTTT. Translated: CASSNPLDRDGNTIYF. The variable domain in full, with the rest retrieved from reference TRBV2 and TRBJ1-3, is EPEVTQTPSHQVTQMGQEVILRCVPISNHLYFYWYRQILGQKVEFLVSFYNNEISEKSEIFDDQFSVERPDGSNFTLKIRSTKLEDSAMYFCASSNPLDRDGNTIYFGEGSWLTVV.

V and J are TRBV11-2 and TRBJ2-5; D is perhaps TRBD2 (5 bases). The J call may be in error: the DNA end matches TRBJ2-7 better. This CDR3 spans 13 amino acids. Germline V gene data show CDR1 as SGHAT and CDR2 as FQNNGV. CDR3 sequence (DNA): TGTGCCAGCAGCTTAGTTCGGGACTACGAGCAGTACTTC. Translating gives CASSLVRDYEQYF.

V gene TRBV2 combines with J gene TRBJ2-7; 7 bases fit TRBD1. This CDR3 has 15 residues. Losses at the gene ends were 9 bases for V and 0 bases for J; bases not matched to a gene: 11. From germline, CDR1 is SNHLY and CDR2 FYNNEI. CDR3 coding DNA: TGTGCCAGTACCTACAGGGGCTCCCTCTCCTACGAGCAGTACTTC. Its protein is CASTYRGSLSYEQYF. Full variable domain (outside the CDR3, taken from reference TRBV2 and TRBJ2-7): EPEVTQTPSHQVTQMGQEVILRCVPISNHLYFYWYRQILGQKVEFLVSFYNNEISEKSEIFDDQFSVERPDGSNFTLKIRSTKLEDSAMYFCASTYRGSLSYEQYFGPGTRLTVT.

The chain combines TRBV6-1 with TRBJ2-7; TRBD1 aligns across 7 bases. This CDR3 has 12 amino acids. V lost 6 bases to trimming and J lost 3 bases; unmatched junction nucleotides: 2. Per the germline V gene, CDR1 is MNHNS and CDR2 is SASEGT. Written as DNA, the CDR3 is TGTGCCAGCAGGGGACAGCTCTACGAGCAGTACTTC. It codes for CASRGQLYEQYF.

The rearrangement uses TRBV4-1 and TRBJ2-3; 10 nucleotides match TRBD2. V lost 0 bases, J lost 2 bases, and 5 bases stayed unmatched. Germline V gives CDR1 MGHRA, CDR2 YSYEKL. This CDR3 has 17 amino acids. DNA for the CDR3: TGCGCCAGCAGCCAAGATGGAAGCGGGGGGGTCACAGATACGCAGTATTTT. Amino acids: CASSQDGSGGVTDTQYF.

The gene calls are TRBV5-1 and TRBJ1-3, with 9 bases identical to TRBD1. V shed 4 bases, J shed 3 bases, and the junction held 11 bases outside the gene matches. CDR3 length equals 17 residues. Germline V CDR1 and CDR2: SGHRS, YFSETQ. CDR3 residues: CASSKLGQGINGNTIYF. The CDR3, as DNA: TGCGCCAGCAGCAAACTGGGACAGGGAATCAATGGAAACACCATATATTTT.

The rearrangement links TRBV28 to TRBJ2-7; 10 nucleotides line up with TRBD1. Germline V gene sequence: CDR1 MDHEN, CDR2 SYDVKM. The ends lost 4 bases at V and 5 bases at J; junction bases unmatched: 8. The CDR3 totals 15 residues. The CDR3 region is CASSSSGTGDHEQYF. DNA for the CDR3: TGTGCCAGCAGTTCCTCCGGGACAGGGGACCACGAGCAGTACTTC.

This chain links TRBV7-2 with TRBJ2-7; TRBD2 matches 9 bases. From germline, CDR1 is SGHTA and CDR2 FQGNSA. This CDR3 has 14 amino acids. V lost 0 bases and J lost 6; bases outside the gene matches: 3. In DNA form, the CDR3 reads TGTGCCAGCAGCTTAGCCGGGACTAGCTTCGAGCAGTACTTC. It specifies CASSLAGTSFEQYF.

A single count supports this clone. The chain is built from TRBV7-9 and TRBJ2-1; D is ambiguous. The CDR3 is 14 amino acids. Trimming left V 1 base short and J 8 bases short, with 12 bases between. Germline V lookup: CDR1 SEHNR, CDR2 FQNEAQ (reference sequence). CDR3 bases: TGTGCCAGCAGCTTAGTGATGCAGGTCGATGAGCAGTTCTTC. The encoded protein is CASSLVMQVDEQFF.

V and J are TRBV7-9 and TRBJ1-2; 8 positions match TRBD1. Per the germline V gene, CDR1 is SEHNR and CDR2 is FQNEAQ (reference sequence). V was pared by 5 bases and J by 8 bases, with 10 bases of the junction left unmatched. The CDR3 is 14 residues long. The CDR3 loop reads CASSPGQGVSGYTF. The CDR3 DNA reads TGTGCCAGCAGCCCAGGACAGGGCGTCTCGGGCTACACCTTC.

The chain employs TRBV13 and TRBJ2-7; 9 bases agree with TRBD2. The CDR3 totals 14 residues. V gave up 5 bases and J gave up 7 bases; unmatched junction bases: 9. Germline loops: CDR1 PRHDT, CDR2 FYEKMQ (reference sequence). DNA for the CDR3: TGTGCCAGCAGCCCTCCGGGACTAGCTCGGGAGCAGTACTTC. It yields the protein CASSPPGLAREQYF.

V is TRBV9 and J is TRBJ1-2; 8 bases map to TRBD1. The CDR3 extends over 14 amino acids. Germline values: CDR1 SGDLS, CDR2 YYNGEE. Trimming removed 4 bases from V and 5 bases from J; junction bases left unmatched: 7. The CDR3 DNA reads TGTGCCAGCAGCTTGGGGGACAGGCCATATGGCTACACCTTC. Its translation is CASSLGDRPYGYTF.

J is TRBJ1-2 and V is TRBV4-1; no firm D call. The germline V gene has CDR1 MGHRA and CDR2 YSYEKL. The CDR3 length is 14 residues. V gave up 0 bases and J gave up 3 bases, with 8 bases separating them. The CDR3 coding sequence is TGCGCCAGCAGCCAAGAATGGGGAGACTATGGCTACACCTTC. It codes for CASSQEWGDYGYTF.

CDR3 amino acids: CASSWTGMNTEAFF. CDR3 nucleotides: TGTGCCAGCAGCTGGACAGGGATGAACACTGAAGCTTTCTTT. The rearrangement links TRBV11-2 to TRBJ1-1; 8 nucleotides align to TRBD1. Germline V gene sequence: CDR1 SGHAT, CDR2 FQNNGV. CDR3 size: 14 residues. With 4 bases clipped from V and 0 bases from J, the junction kept 1 base outside the gene matches.

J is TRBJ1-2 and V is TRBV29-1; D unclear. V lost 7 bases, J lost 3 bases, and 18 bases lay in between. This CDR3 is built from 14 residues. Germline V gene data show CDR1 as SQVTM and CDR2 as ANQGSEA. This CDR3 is CSALAGGVDYGYTF. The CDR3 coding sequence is TGCAGCGCACTAGCCGGCGGGGTGGACTATGGCTACACCTTC.

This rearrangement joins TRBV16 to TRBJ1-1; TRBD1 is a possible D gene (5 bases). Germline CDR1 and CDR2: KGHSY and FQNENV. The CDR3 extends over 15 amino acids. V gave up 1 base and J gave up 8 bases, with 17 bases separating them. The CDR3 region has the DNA TGTGCCAGCAGCCAATTAGTCGGGGGTATCGCCGAAGCTTTCTTT. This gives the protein CASSQLVGGIAEAFF.

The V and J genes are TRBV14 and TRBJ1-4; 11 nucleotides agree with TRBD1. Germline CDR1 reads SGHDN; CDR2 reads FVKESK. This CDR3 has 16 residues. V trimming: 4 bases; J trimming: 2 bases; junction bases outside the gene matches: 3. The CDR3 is CASSPRTGGTNEKLFF. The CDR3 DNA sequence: TGTGCCAGCAGCCCCAGGACAGGGGGCACTAATGAAAAACTGTTTTTT.

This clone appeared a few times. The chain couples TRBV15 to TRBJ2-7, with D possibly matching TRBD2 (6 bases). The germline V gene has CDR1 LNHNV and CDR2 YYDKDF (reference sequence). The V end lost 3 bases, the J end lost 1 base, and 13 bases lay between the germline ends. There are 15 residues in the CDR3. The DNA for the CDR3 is TGTGCCACCAGCAGCGGGGGTTTGGATTCCTACGAGCAGTACTTC. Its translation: CATSSGGLDSYEQYF.

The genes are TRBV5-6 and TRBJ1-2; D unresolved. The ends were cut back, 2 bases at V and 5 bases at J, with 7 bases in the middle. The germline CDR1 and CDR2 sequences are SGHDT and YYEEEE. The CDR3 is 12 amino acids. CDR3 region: CASSFPGYGYTF. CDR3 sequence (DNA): TGTGCCAGCAGCTTTCCCGGGTATGGCTACACCTTC.

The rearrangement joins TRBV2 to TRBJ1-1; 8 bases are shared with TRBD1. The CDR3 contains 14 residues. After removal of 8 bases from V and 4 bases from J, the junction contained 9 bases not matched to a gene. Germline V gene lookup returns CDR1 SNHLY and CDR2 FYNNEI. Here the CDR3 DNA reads TGTGCCAGCGTCGGACAGGGCGGCGGCACTGAAGCTTTCTTT. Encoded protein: CASVGQGGGTEAFF.